This T cell receptor (beta chain) was recovered during a study of cytomegalovirus exposure and HLA in healthy donors. On the study more broadly: The 110 or so validation repertoires used a platform that matched the one used for the roughly 650 first-cohort repertoires, as a later analysis reported.

Study-wide results and caveats: Most TCR sequences were seen very rarely across donors, but some public TCRs occurred in many. In vitro confirmation showed three CMV-associated chains to be CMV antigen specific. Reported performance of the classifier showed diagnosis of cytomegalovirus status with high specificity and sensitivity.

Data came from immunoSEQ multiplex PCR; TCRdb stores just in-frame clones and leaves some out. Of fewer than 150,000 clones detected, about 82% appear once; the ten largest clones hold under 5%. CDR3 length equals 16 residues. CDR1 PRHDT and CDR2 FYEKMQ come from the germline V gene (reference sequence). Deletions cut 3 bases from V and 2 bases from J, with 15 bases between. A remark on this clone: Its antigen is not known.

The sequenced sample was PBMCs. The chain combines TRBV13 with TRBJ2-3; D might be TRBD2 (6 bases). This receptor was identified in a man younger than 30 in good health and CMV-seronegative. The CDR3 DNA reads as TGTGCCAGCAGCTTTGGAATAGTAGCGGACACAGATACGCAGTATTTT. Amino acids: CASSFGIVADTDTQYF.